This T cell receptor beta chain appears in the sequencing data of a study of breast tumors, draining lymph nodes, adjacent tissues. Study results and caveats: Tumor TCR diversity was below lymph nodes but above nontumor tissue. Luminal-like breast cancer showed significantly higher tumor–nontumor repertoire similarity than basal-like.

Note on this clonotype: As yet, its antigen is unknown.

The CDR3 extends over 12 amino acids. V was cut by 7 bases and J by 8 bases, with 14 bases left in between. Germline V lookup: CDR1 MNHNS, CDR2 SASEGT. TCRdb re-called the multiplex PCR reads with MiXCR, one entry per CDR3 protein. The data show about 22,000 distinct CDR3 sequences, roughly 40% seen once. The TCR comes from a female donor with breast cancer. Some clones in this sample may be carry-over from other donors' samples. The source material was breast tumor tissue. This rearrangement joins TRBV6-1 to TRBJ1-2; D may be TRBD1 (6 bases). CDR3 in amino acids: CASKSQGRGYTF. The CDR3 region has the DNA TGTGCCAGCAAATCACAGGGCCGGGGCTACACCTTC.